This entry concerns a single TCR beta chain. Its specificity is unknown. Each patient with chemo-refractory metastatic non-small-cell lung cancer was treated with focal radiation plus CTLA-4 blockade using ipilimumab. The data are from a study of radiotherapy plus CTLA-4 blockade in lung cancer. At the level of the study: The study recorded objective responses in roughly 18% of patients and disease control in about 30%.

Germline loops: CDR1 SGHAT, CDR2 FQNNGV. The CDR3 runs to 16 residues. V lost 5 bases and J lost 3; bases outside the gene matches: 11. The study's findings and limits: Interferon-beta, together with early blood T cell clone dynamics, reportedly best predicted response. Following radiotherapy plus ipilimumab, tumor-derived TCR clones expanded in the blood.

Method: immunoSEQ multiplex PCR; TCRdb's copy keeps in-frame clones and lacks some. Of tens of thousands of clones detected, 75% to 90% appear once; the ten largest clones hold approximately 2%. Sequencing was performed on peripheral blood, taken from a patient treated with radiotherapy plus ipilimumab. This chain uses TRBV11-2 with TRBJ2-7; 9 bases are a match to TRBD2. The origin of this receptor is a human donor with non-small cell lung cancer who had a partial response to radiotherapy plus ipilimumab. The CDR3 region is CASSPQASGIDYEQYF. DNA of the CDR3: TGTGCCAGCAGCCCGCAAGCTAGCGGGATTGACTACGAGCAGTACTTC.